A single sample gave rise to the 21 T cell receptor beta chains below, sequenced in a study of T cell responses to AZD1222 COVID-19 vaccine. The method was immunoSEQ multiplex PCR; TCRdb's version includes in-frame clones alone and lacks a portion of them. The sample has some 120,000 clones, about 90% seen once. Sequenced material: peripheral blood, taken on day 0 of AZD1222 vaccination. All receptors derive from an adult in good health.

V is TRBV5-8 and J is TRBJ2-5; the D is unclear. The CDR3 contains 15 residues. Germline CDR1 SGHTS, CDR2 YDEGEE. V shed 2 bases and J shed 2 bases, with 13 bases lying between them. The CDR3 loop is CASSLGSHRQETQYF. DNA of the CDR3: TGTGCCAGCAGCTTAGGCAGCCATAGACAAGAGACCCAGTACTTC.

J is TRBJ2-2 and V is TRBV5-1; D may be TRBD1 (5 bases). This CDR3 is 15 amino acids long. Germline loops: CDR1 SGHRS, CDR2 YFSETQ. V was pared by 0 bases and J by 5 bases, with 11 bases between. The chain's CDR3 is CASSLGTMVTGELFF. The CDR3 bases are TGCGCCAGCAGCTTGGGGACAATGGTTACCGGGGAGCTGTTTTTT.

V gene TRBV27 combines with J gene TRBJ2-7; no clear D. Trimming shortened V by 2 bases and J by 2 bases, and 10 bases separated the two germline ends. Germline V gene data show CDR1 as MNHEY and CDR2 as SMNVEV (reference sequence). This CDR3 spans 14 amino acids. This CDR3 reads CASSLGGGPYEQYF. The CDR3 DNA follows: TGTGCCAGCAGTTTAGGTGGTGGACCCTACGAGCAGTACTTC.

This chain links TRBV5-6 with TRBJ1-6, with TRBD1 matching 11 bases. V gave up 0 bases and J gave up 7 bases; unmatched junction bases: 3. The CDR3 length is 16 residues. Germline CDR1 is SGHDT and CDR2 is YYEEEE. CDR3 loop: CASSLVGDRGNSPLHF. The CDR3 DNA reads as TGTGCCAGCAGCTTGGTCGGGGACAGGGGGAATTCACCCCTCCACTTT.

V and J are TRBV7-9 and TRBJ2-5; D may be TRBD2 (5 bases). The CDR3 extends over 15 amino acids. Germline-derived CDR1 and CDR2 are SEHNR and FQNEAQ (reference sequence). The V gene lost 1 base and the J gene lost 2 bases, with 11 bases spanning the gap. CDR3 in DNA: TGTGCCAGCAGCTTAGTTGAGGGCCCTCAAGAGACCCAGTACTTC. Translated, it gives CASSLVEGPQETQYF.

The chain recombines TRBV19 with TRBJ2-4, with D perhaps given as TRBD1 or TRBD2 (5 bases each). The germline V and J ends were trimmed by 7 bases and 7 bases, with 14 bases remaining between them. The CDR3 has 13 residues. CDR1 and CDR2 (germline): LNHDA, SQIVND (reference sequence). This CDR3 reads CASTTAEGNIQYF. CDR3 DNA sequence: TGTGCCAGTACTACTGCTGAGGGGAACATTCAGTACTTC.

The CDR3 coding sequence is TGTGCCAGCAGTGCATTACAGGGGGGGAATTCACCCCTCCACTTT. As protein: CASSALQGGNSPLHF. V usage is TRBV28 and J usage is TRBJ1-6, with 8 bases that match TRBD1. The junction had 7 bases not matched to a gene; V was cut back by 5 bases and J by 7 bases. Per germline, CDR1 MDHEN and CDR2 SYDVKM. The CDR3 covers 15 residues.

V and J are TRBV9 and TRBJ1-3; 8 nucleotides line up with TRBD1. Per the germline V gene, CDR1 is SGDLS and CDR2 is YYNGEE. CDR3 length: 16 residues. V lost 3 bases and J lost 0; bases outside the gene matches: 5. DNA of the CDR3: TGTGCCAGCAGCGGACAGGGGCCGAACTCTGGAAACACCATATATTTT. Translation: CASSGQGPNSGNTIYF.

This sequence joins TRBV7-9 and TRBJ2-2; D call uncertain. V lost 5 bases, J lost 0 bases, and 13 bases lay in between. Looked up from germline, CDR1 is SEHNR and CDR2 is FQNEAQ (reference sequence). This CDR3 has 16 residues. CDR3 sequence reads: CASSPVVRANTGELFF. In nucleotides, the CDR3 is TGTGCCAGCAGCCCCGTAGTACGCGCGAACACCGGGGAGCTGTTTTTT.

This chain connects TRBV18 to TRBJ1-2; no clear D gene. This CDR3 is 13 amino acids long. Germline loops: CDR1 KGHSH, CDR2 LQKENI. V gave up 1 base and J gave up 2 bases, with 5 bases separating them. CDR3 nucleotides: TGTGCCAGCTCACCACAGGAAAACTATGGCTACACCTTC. It translates to CASSPQENYGYTF.

J is TRBJ1-5 and V is TRBV19, with TRBD1 matching 7 bases. The CDR3 extends over 15 amino acids. J gave up 5 bases and V 4 bases, and 8 bases lay outside the gene matches. Looked up from germline, CDR1 is LNHDA and CDR2 is SQIVND (reference sequence). Written as DNA, the CDR3 is TGTGCCAGTAGTAAGACAGGGTTGCGAGATCAGCCCCAGCATTTT. It codes for CASSKTGLRDQPQHF.

This chain uses TRBV30 with TRBJ2-5; D remains ambiguous. Trimming removed 0 bases at V and 4 bases at J, with 9 bases between. This CDR3 comprises 13 residues. Germline V CDR1 and CDR2: GTSNPN, SVGIG (reference sequence). The chain's CDR3 is CAWSVRLAETQYF. CDR3 DNA: TGTGCCTGGAGTGTAAGACTGGCAGAGACCCAGTACTTC.

This chain connects TRBV7-9 to TRBJ1-3, with D perhaps TRBD1 (5 bases). Trimming took off 5 bases at V and 0 bases at J, with 23 bases between the two ends. This CDR3 contains 19 residues. CDR1 is SEHNR, CDR2 FQNEAQ, per germline (reference sequence). The CDR3 sequence: CASSPNPGRIPNSGNTIYF. The CDR3 DNA sequence: TGTGCCAGCAGCCCGAACCCGGGACGGATACCCAACTCTGGAAACACCATATATTTT.

This chain's CDR3 is CASSSAWAPSNEKLFF. CDR3 bases: TGTGCCAGCAGTTCAGCTTGGGCTCCATCTAATGAAAAACTGTTTTTT. The V call is TRBV6-5, the J call TRBJ1-4; D uncertain. This CDR3 spans 16 amino acids. Per the germline V gene, CDR1 is MNHEY and CDR2 is SVGAGI. The ends were cut back, 4 bases at V and 3 bases at J, with 15 bases in the middle.

The DNA of the CDR3 is TGTGCCAGCAGCTTAAAAACAGGGTTTTCTGAGTGGAACACTGAAGCTTTCTTT. This sequence encodes CASSLKTGFSEWNTEAFF. This chain connects TRBV11-2 to TRBJ1-1; weak D call: TRBD1 (6 bases). V lost 2 bases and J lost 1, with 20 bases in between. CDR1 is SGHAT and CDR2 is FQNNGV in the germline V gene. The CDR3 runs 18 residues.

This clone was seen only once. The rearrangement joins TRBV3-1 (or the pseudogene TRBV3-2) to TRBJ1-2, with D possibly TRBD1 on 6 matching bases. CDR1 and CDR2 (germline): LGHDT, YNNKEL (reference sequence). CDR3 length equals 14 residues. V was clipped by 4 bases and J by 7 bases, with 16 bases between them. CDR3: CASSPLRGAGGYTF. The CDR3 DNA sequence: TGTGCCAGCAGCCCTCTTAGGGGGGCCGGTGGCTACACCTTC.

The rearrangement uses TRBV19 and TRBJ1-1; D is possibly TRBD1 (5 bases). CDR1 is LNHDA and CDR2 is SQIVND in the germline V gene (reference sequence). V lost 11 bases to trimming and J lost 2 bases, with 15 bases between them. The CDR3 is made up of 13 amino acids. The CDR3 DNA sequence: TGTGCCGTCAGGGTCTCTTCTAACACTGAAGCTTTCTTT. This sequence encodes CAVRVSSNTEAFF.

This sequence joins TRBV5-4 and TRBJ1-3, with D perhaps TRBD1 (5 bases). The CDR3 has 14 amino acids. Germline loops: CDR1 SGHNT, CDR2 YYREEE (reference sequence). Trimming took off 4 bases at V and 2 bases at J, with 10 bases between the two ends. CDR3 residues: CASSPWGTGNTIYF. CDR3 nucleotides: TGTGCCAGCAGCCCTTGGGGGACTGGAAACACCATATATTTT.

The CDR3 coding sequence is TGTGCCAGCGGATTATACAATGAGCAGTTCTTC. This encodes CASGLYNEQFF. V and J are TRBV28 and TRBJ2-1, with D unclear. CDR3 length equals 11 residues. V was shortened by 8 bases and J by 4 bases, with 6 bases between the two germline ends. From germline, CDR1 is MDHEN and CDR2 SYDVKM.

The chain employs TRBV6-5 and TRBJ1-1; no clear D gene. The CDR3 totals 15 residues. Trimming pared 0 bases from V and 0 bases from J, leaving 8 bases between. Germline CDR1 is MNHEY and CDR2 is SVGAGI. The CDR3 protein is CASSYSAVMNTEAFF. In DNA, the CDR3 is TGTGCCAGCAGTTACTCTGCAGTAATGAACACTGAAGCTTTCTTT.

The chain is built from TRBV5-8 and TRBJ2-6; D possibly corresponds to TRBD1 (7 bases). CDR3 length equals 19 residues. Germline V CDR1 and CDR2: SGHTS, YDEGEE. V gave up 4 bases and J gave up 0 bases, with 20 bases separating them. CDR3 region: CASSHWRDRTLSGANVLTF. The DNA for the CDR3 is TGTGCCAGCAGCCATTGGCGGGACAGAACACTCTCTGGGGCCAACGTCCTGACTTTC.